The clone carrying this TCR beta chain has a count of ten or more. What it recognizes is unknown. The germline CDR1 and CDR2 sequences are PRHDT and FYEKMQ (reference sequence). Trimming shortened V by 2 bases and J by 3 bases, and 7 bases separated the two germline ends. The CDR3 runs to 13 residues. The entry originates in a study of CD8 T cells in ankylosing spondylitis. Study-wide points: There was reportedly significant enrichment of clones that were disease-linked in matched ankylosing spondylitis synovial fluid. The study identified a TCR beta motif of roughly eight highly homologous variants that appeared characteristic of ankylosing spondylitis blood.

TCRdb reprocessed the 5' RACE reads via MiXCR and lists one record per CDR3 protein. The sample records about 130,000 distinct CDR3 sequences, approximately 9.7% being singletons. Sequencing was carried out using blood, either unsorted or a sorted T cell fraction (not recorded which). The origin of this receptor is a male donor with ankylosing spondylitis or in good health (not recorded which). The genes are TRBV13 and TRBJ2-5; D is uncertain. The CDR3 region is CASSLYREETQYF. In DNA, the CDR3 is TGTGCCAGCAGCTTATACAGAGAAGAGACCCAGTACTTC.